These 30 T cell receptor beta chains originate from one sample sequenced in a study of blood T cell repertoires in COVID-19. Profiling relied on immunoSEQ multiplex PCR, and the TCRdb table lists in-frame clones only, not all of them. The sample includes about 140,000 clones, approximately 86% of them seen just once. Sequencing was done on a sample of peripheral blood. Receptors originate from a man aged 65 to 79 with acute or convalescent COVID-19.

For the CDR3, the DNA is TGTGCCAGCAGCCCCCTTAAAGGTAGCGGTAACCAAGAGACCCAGTACTTC. Its translation is CASSPLKGSGNQETQYF. The V gene is TRBV14, the J gene TRBJ2-5, with D possibly matching TRBD2 (6 bases). Trimming took off 4 bases at V and 0 bases at J, with 18 bases between the two ends. The germline V gene has CDR1 SGHDN and CDR2 FVKESK. The CDR3 covers 17 residues.

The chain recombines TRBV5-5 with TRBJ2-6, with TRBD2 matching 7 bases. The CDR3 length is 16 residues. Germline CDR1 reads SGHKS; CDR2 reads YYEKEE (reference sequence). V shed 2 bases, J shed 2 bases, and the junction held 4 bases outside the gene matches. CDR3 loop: CASSFSGGPGANVLTF. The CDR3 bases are TGTGCCAGCAGCTTTTCGGGGGGACCTGGGGCCAACGTCCTGACTTTC.

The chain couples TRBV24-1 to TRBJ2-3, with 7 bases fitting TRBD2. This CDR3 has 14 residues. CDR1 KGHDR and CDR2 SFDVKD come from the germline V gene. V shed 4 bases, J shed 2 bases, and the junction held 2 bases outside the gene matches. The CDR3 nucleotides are TGTGCCACCAGTGACCGGGGGGACACAGATACGCAGTATTTT. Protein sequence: CATSDRGDTDTQYF.

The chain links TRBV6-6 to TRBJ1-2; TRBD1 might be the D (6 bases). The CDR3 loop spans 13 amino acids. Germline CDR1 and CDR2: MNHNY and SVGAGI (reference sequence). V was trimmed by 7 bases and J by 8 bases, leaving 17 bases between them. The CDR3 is CASTSAGDNGYTF. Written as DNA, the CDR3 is TGTGCCAGCACCTCAGCGGGGGACAACGGCTACACCTTC.

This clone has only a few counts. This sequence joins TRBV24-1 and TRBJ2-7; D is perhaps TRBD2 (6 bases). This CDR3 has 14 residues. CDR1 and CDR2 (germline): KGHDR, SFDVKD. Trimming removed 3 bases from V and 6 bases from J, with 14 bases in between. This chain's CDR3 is CATSDGVGGREQYF. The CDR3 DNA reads TGTGCCACCAGTGATGGGGTCGGAGGGCGCGAGCAGTACTTC.

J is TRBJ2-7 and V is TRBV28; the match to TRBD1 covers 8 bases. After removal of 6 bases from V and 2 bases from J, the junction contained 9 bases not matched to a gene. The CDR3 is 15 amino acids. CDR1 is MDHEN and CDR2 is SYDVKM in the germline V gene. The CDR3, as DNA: TGTGCCAGCAGGGGCGGGACAGGAGTAGCCTACGAGCAGTACTTC. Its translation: CASRGGTGVAYEQYF.

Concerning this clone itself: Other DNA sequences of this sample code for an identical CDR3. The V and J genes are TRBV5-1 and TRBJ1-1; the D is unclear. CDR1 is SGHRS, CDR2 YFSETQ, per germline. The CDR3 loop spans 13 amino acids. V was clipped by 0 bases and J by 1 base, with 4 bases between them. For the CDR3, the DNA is TGCGCCAGCAGCTTGGCAGGGAACACTGAAGCTTTCTTT. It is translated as CASSLAGNTEAFF.

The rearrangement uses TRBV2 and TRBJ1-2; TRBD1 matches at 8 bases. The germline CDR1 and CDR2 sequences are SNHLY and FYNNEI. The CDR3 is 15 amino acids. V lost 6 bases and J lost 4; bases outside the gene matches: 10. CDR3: CASSLYPTGVYGYTF. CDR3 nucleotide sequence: TGTGCCAGCAGCCTATACCCGACAGGGGTCTATGGCTACACCTTC.

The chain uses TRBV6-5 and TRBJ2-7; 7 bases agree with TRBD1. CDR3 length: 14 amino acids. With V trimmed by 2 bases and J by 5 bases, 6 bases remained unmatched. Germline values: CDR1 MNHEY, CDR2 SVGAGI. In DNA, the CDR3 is TGTGCCAGCAGTTACAGGGGGCGCAGGAACGAGCAGTACTTC. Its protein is CASSYRGRRNEQYF.

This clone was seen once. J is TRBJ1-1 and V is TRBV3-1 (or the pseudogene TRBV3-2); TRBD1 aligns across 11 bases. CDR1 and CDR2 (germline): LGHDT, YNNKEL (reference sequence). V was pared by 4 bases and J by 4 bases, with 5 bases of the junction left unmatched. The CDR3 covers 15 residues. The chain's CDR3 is CASSRGDRGTTEAFF. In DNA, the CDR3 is TGTGCCAGCAGCCGAGGGGACAGGGGGACCACTGAAGCTTTCTTT.

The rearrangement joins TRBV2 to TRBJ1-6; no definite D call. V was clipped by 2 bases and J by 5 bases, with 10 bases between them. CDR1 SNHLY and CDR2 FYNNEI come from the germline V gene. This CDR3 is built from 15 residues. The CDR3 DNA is TGTGCCAGCAGTGAAATGGCATACGATAATTCACCCCTCCACTTT. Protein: CASSEMAYDNSPLHF.

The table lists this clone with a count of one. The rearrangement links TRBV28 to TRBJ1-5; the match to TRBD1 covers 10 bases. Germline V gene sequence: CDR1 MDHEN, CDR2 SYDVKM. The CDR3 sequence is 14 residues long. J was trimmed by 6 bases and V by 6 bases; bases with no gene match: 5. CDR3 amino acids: CASRPGTGVQPQHF. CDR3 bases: TGTGCCAGCAGGCCGGGGACAGGGGTTCAGCCCCAGCATTTT.

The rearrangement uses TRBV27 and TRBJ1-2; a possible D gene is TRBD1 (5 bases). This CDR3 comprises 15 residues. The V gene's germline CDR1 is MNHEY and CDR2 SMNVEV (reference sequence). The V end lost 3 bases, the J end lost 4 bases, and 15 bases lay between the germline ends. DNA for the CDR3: TGTGCCAGCAGTTTCAGCAGGGCGGGGAGCTATGGCTACACCTTC. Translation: CASSFSRAGSYGYTF.

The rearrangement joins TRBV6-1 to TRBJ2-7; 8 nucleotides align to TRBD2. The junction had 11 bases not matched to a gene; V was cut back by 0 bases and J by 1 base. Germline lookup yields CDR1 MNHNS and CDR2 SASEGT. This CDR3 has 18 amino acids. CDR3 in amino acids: CASSEALLPGLVSYEQYF. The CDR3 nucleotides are TGTGCCAGCAGTGAAGCGCTCCTACCGGGACTAGTTTCCTACGAGCAGTACTTC.

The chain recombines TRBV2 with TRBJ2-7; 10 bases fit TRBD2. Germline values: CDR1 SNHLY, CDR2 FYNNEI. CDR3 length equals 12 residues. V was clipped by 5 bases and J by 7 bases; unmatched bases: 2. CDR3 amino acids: CASSPLAGEQYF. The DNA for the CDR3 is TGTGCCAGCAGTCCACTAGCGGGAGAGCAGTACTTC.

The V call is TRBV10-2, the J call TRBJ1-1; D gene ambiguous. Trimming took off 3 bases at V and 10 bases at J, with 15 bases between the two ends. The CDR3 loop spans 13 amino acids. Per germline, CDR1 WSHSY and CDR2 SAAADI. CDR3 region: CASSEGYREGAFF. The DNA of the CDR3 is TGCGCCAGCAGTGAAGGGTATAGGGAGGGAGCTTTCTTT.

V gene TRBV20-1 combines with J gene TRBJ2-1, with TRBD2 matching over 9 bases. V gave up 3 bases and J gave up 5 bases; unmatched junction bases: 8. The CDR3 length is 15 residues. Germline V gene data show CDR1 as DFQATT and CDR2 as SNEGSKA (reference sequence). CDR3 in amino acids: CSASWTSERDNEQFF. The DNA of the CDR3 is TGCAGTGCTAGTTGGACTAGCGAACGGGACAATGAGCAGTTCTTC.

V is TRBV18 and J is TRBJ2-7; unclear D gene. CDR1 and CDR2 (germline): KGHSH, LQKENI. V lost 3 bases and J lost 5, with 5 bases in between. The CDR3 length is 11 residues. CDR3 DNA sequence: TGTGCCAGCTCACCGGCCCACGAGCAGTACTTC. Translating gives CASSPAHEQYF.

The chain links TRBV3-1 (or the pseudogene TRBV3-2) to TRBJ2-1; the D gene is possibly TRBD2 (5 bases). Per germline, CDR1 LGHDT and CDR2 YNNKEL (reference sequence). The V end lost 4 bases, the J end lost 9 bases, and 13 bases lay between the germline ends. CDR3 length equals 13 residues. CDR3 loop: CASSPRGRTEQFF. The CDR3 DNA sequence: TGTGCCAGCAGCCCCCGAGGGCGGACTGAGCAGTTCTTC.

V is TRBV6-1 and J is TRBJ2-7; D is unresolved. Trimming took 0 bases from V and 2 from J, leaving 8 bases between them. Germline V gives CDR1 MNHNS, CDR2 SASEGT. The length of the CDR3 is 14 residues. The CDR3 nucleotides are TGTGCCAGCAGTGAAGCACGGGTGCCCTACGAGCAGTACTTC. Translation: CASSEARVPYEQYF.

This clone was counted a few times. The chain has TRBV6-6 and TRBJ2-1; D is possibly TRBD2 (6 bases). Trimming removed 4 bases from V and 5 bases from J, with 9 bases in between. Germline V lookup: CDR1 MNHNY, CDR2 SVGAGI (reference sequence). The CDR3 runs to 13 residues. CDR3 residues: CASSSGLHNEQFF. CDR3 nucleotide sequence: TGTGCCAGCAGTTCCGGACTACACAATGAGCAGTTCTTC.

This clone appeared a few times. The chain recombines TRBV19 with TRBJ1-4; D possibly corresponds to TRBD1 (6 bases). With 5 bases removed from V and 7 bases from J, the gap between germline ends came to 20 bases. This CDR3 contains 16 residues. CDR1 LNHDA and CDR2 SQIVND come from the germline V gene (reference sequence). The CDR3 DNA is TGTGCCAGTAGTTCACGACAGGCCGATGTGGGTGAAAAACTGTTTTTT. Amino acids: CASSSRQADVGEKLFF.

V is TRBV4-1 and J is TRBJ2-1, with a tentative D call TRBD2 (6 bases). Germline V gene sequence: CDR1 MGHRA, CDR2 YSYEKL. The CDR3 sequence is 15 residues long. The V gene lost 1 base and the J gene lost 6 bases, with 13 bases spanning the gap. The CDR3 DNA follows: TGCGCCAGCAGCCAAGGGGAAGCGGGCTTCAATGAGCAGTTCTTC. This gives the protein CASSQGEAGFNEQFF.

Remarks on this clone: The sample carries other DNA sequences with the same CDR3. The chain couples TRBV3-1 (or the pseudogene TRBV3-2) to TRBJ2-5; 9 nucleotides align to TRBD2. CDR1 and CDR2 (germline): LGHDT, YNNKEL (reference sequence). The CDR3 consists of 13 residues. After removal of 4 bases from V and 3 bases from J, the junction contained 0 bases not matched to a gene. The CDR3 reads CASSRGGEETQYF. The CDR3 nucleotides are TGTGCCAGCAGCCGCGGGGGGGAAGAGACCCAGTACTTC.

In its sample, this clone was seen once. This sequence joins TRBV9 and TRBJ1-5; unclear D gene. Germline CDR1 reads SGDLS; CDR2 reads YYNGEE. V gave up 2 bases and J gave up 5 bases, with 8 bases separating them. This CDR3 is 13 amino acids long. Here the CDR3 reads CASSVDTYQPQHF. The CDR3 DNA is TGTGCCAGCAGCGTCGACACCTATCAGCCCCAGCATTTT.

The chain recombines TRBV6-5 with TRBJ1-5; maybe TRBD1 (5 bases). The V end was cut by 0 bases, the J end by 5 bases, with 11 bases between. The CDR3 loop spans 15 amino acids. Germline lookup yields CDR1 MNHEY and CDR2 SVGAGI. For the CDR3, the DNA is TGTGCCAGCAGTTACTCGCGGGGCGCGGATCAGCCCCAGCATTTT. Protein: CASSYSRGADQPQHF.

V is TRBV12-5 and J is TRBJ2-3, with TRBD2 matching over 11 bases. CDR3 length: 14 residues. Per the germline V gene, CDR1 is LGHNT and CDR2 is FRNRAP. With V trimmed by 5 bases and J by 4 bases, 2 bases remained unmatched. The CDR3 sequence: CASGGSGGADTQYF. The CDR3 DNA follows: TGTGCTAGTGGTGGTAGCGGGGGGGCAGATACGCAGTATTTT.

The CDR3, as DNA: TGCAGCGTTGATCCGGGGGACACCGGGGAGCTGTTTTTT. Its protein product is CSVDPGDTGELFF. The chain joins TRBV29-1 to TRBJ2-2, with D possibly matching TRBD2 (6 bases). In germline, CDR1 is SQVTM, CDR2 ANQGSEA. Deletions cut 3 bases from V and 3 bases from J, with 8 bases between. This CDR3 spans 13 amino acids.

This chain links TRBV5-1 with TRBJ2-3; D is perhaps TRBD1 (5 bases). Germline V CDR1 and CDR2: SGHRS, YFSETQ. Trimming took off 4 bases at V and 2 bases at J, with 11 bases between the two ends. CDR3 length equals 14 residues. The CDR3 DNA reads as TGCGCCAGCAGCCTGATGGACACCACAGATACGCAGTATTTT. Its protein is CASSLMDTTDTQYF.

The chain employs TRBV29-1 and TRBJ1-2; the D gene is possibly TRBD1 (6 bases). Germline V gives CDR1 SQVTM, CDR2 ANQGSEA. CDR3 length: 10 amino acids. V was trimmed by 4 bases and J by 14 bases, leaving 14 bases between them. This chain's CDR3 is CSVVAGATTF. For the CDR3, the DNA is TGCAGCGTTGTTGCAGGGGCTACGACCTTC.